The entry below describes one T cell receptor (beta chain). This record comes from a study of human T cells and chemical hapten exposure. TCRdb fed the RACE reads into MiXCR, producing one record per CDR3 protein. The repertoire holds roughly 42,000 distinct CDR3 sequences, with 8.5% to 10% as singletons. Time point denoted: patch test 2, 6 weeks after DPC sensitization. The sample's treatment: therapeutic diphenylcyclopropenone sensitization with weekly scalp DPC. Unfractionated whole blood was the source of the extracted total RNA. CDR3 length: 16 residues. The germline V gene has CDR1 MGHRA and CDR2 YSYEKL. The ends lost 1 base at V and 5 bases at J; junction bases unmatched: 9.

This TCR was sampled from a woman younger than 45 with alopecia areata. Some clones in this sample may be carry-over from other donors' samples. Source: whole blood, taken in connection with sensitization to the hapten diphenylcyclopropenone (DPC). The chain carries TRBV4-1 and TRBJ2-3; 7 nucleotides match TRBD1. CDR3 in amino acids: CASSQGSQGVRDTQYF. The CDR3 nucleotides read TGCGCCAGCAGCCAAGGGAGTCAGGGGGTAAGAGATACGCAGTATTTT.